This TCR beta chain was retrieved from a study of early T cells in non-severe SARS-CoV-2 infection. A few counts support this clonotype. TCRdb analysed the 5' RACE reads with MiXCR anew, one entry per CDR3 protein. The sample consists of tens of thousands of distinct CDR3 sequences, around 6.3% of them appearing once. Germline V gives CDR1 LGHNA, CDR2 YSLEER. The CDR3 consists of 14 residues. Trimming shortened V by 3 bases and J by 3 bases, and 8 bases separated the two germline ends. The rearrangement joins TRBV4-3 to TRBJ2-2; tentative D call: TRBD1 (5 bases). The source is an adult who was a healthcare worker with PCR-confirmed SARS-CoV-2 infection or an uninfected control (not recorded which). The sample in question was whole blood, obtained at baseline. CDR3 sequence reads: CASSQFRDTGELFF. The CDR3 nucleotides are TGCGCCAGCAGCCAGTTCAGGGACACCGGGGAGCTGTTTTTT.